Below, one TCR beta chain is given with its context. Its matching antigen is unknown. Germline CDR1 is LGHDT and CDR2 is YNNKEL (reference sequence). The CDR3 totals 16 residues. V lost 1 base, J lost 6 bases, and 16 bases lay in between. Only cases whose brain tissue showed the highest T cell transcript signatures were sequenced. This sample stems from a study of brain T cells in children with intractable seizures. Overall study findings and caveats: Viral specificity was inferred only from CDR3 similarity; HCMV serostatus was unknown. Pre-surgery blood may have been undersampled, hiding some clones.

The table came from immunoSEQ multiplex PCR; TCRdb's copy has only in-frame clones and leaves some out. The table has tens of thousands of clones, 93% seen once. The chain joins TRBV3-1 (or the pseudogene TRBV3-2) to TRBJ1-5, with D unclear. The sequence derives from a boy less than two years old with tuberous sclerosis and intractable seizures. The specimen was peripheral blood, collected at surgery. CDR3 loop: CASSQGDLSVAQPQHF. For the CDR3, the DNA is TGTGCCAGCAGCCAAGGGGATCTTTCGGTCGCTCAGCCCCAGCATTTT.